This entry is about one T cell receptor (beta chain). A read error may explain this, as a much larger clone is one base away. This CDR3 has 11 amino acids. A second PCR, run for roughly 7 to 12 cycles, used a sample-barcoded 5' primer plus a J-beta primer mix. TCRdb recomputed calls from the 5' RACE reads with MiXCR, one row per CDR3 protein. Here the sample spans hundreds of thousands of distinct CDR3 sequences, around half being singletons. The source of the sample is a study of blood T cells in healthy people across ages. Specimen: blood. The origin of this receptor is a woman aged 55-70 years in good health. The gene calls are TRBV12-3 or TRBV12-4 and TRBJ2-3; D is unclear. The CDR3 protein is CASSPRDTQSF. Written as DNA, the CDR3 is TGTGCCAGCAGTCCGAGAGATACGCAGTCTTTT.